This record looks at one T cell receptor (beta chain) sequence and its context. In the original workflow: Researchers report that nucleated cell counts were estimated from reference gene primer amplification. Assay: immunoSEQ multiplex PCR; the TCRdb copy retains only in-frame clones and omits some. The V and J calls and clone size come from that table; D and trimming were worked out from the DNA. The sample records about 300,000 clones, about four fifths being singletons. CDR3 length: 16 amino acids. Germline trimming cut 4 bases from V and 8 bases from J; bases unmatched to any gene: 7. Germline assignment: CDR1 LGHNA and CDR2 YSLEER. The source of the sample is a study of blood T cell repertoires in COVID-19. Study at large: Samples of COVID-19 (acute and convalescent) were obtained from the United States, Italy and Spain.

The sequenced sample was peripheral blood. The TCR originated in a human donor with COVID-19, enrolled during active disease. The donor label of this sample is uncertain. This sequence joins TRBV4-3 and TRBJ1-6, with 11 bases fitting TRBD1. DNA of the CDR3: TGCGCCAGCAGCCGGGGCCCGGGACAGGGGGATTCACCCCTCCACTTT. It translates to CASSRGPGQGDSPLHF.